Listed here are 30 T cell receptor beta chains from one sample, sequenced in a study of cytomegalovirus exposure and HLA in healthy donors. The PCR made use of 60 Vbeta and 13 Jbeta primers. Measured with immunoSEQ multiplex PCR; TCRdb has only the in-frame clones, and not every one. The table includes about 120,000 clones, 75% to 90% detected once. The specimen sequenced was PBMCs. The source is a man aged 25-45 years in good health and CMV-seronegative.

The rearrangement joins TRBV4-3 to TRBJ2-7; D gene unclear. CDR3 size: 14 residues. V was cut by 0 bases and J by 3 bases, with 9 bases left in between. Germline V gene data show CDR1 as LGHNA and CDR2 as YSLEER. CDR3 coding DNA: TGCGCCAGCAGCCAAGATCCCAGTGGCTACGAGCAGTACTTC. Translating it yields CASSQDPSGYEQYF.

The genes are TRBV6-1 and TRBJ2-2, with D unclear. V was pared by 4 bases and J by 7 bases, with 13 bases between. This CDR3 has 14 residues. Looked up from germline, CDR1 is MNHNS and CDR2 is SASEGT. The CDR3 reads CASSGSPFGGELFF. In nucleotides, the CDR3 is TGTGCCAGCAGTGGATCTCCATTCGGCGGGGAGCTGTTTTTT.

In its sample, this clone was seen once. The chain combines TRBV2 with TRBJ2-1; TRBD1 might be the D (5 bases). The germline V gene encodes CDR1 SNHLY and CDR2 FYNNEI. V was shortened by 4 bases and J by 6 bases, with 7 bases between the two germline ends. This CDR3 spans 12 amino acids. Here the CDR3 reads CASSVQGNEQFF. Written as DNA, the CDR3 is TGTGCCAGCAGTGTTCAGGGCAATGAGCAGTTCTTC.

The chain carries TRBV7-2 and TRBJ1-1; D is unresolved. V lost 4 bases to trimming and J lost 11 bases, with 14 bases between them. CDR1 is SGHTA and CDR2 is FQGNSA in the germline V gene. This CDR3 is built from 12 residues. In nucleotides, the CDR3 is TGTGCCAGCAGCTCTGGAACAGTTCGGGCTTTCTTT. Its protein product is CASSSGTVRAFF.

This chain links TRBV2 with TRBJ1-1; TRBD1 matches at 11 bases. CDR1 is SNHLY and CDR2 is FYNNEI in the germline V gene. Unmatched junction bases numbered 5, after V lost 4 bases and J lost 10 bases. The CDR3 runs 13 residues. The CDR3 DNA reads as TGTGCCAGCAGTGGACGGACAGGGGGCCGAGCTTTCTTT. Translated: CASSGRTGGRAFF.

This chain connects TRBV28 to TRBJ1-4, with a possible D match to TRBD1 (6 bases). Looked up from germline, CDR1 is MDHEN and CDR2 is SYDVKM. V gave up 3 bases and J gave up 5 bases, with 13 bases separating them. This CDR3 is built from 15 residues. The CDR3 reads CASSLVGGPNEKLFF. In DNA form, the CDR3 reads TGTGCCAGCAGTTTGGTGGGGGGGCCCAATGAAAAACTGTTTTTT.

CDR3 DNA: TGTGCCAGTAGTATATCCCAGCGGGGCAATCAGCCCCAGCATTTT. It specifies CASSISQRGNQPQHF. The gene calls are TRBV19 and TRBJ1-5; D gene ambiguous. From germline, CDR1 is LNHDA and CDR2 SQIVND (reference sequence). The CDR3 has 15 amino acids. Deletions cut 2 bases from V and 2 bases from J, with 10 bases between. Filled out from reference TRBV19 and TRBJ1-5, the complete variable domain reads DGGITQSPKYLFRKEGQNVTLSCEQNLNHDAMYWYRQDPGQGLRLIYYSQIVNDFQKGDIAEGYSVSREKKESFPLTVTSAQKNPTAFYLCASSISQRGNQPQHFGDGTRLSIL.

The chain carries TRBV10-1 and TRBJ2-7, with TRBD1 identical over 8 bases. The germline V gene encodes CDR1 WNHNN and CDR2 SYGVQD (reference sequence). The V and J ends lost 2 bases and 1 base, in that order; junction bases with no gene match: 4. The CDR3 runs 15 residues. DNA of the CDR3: TGCGCCAGCAGTGAGAAAACAGGGGGATCCTACGAGCAGTACTTC. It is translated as CASSEKTGGSYEQYF.

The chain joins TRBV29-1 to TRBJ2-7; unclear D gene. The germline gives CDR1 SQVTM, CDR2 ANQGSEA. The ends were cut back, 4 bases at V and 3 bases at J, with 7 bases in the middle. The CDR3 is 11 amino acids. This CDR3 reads CSVGGNYEQYF. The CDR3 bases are TGCAGCGTTGGTGGCAACTACGAGCAGTACTTC.

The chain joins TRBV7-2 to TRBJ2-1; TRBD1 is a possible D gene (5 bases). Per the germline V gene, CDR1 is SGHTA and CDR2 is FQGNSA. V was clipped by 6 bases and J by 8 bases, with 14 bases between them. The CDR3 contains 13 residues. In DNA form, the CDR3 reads TGTGCCAGCAGTGGCCTCACCAGGGATGAGCAGTTCTTC. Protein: CASSGLTRDEQFF. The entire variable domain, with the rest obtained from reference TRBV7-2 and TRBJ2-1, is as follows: GAGVSQSPSNKVTEKGKDVELRCDPISGHTALYWYRQSLGQGLEFLIYFQGNSAPDKSGLPSDRFSAERTGGSVSTLTIQRTQQEDSAVYLCASSGLTRDEQFFGPGTRLTVL.

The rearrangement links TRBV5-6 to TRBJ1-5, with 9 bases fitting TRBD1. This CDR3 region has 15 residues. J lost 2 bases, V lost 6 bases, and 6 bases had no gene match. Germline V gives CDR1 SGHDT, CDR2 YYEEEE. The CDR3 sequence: CASTQQGAGNQPQHF. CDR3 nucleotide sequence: TGTGCCAGCACCCAACAGGGGGCCGGCAATCAGCCCCAGCATTTT.

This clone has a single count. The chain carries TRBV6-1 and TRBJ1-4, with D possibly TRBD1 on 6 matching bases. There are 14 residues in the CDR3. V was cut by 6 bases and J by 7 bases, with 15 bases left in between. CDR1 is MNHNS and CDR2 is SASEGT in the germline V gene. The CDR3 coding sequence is TGTGCCAGCAGGCGGACAGCGAAGGCTGAAAAACTGTTTTTT. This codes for CASRRTAKAEKLFF.

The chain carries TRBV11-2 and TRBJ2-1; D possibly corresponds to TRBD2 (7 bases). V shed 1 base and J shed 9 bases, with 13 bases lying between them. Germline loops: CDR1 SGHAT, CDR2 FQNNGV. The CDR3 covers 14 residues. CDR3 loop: CASSLGRGLGEQFF. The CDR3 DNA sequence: TGTGCCAGCAGCTTAGGGCGGGGGCTGGGTGAGCAGTTCTTC.

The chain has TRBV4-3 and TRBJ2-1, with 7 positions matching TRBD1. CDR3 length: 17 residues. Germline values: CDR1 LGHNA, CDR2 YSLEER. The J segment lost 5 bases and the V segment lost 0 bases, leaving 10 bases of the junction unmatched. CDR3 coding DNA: TGCGCCAGCAGCCAAGATGGGTCAGGGGGAAATAACAATGAGCAGTTCTTC. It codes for CASSQDGSGGNNNEQFF.

The CDR3 protein is CASMALFNEKLFF. In DNA form, the CDR3 reads TGTGCCAGCATGGCACTATTCAATGAAAAACTGTTTTTT. The J gene is TRBJ1-4, the V gene TRBV7-9, with D unclear. The V gene lost 7 bases and the J gene lost 5 bases, with 11 bases spanning the gap. The CDR3 runs to 13 residues. Germline V lookup: CDR1 SEHNR, CDR2 FQNEAQ (reference sequence).

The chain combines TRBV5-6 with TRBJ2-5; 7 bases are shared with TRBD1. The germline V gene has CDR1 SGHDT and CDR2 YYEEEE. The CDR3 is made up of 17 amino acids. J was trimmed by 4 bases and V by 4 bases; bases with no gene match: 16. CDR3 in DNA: TGTGCCAGCAGCCCTAGTGTGGACAGGCAACTGCGAGAGACCCAGTACTTC. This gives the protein CASSPSVDRQLRETQYF.

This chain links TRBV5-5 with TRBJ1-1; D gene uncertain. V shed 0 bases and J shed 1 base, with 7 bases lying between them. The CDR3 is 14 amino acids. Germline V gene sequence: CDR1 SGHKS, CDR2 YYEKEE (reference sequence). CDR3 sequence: CASSLGHANTEAFF. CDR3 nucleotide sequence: TGTGCCAGCAGCTTGGGACACGCGAACACTGAAGCTTTCTTT.

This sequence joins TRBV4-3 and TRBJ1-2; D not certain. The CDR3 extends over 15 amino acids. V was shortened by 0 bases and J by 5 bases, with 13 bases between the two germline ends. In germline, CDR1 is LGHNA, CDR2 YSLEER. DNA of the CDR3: TGCGCCAGCAGCCAAGATCAGGTACCGAGATATGGCTACACCTTC. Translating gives CASSQDQVPRYGYTF.

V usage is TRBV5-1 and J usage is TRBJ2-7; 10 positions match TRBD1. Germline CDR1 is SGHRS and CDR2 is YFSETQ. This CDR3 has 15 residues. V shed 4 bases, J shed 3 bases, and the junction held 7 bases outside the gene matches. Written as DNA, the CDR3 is TGCGCCAGCAGCCCGCTCGGGACAGGGGTCTACGAGCAGTACTTC. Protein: CASSPLGTGVYEQYF.

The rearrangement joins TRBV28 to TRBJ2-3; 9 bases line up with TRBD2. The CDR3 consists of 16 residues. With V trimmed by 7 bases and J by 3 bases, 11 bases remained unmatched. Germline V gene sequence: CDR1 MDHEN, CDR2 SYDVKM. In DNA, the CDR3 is TGTGCCAGCATCAAGAAGCGGGGGGTAAGGACAGATACGCAGTATTTT. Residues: CASIKKRGVRTDTQYF.

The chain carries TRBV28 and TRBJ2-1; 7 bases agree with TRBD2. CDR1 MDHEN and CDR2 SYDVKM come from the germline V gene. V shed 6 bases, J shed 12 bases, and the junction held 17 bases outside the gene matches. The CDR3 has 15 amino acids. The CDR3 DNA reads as TGTGCCAGCAGCTCCCCATGGGGGGGTCCTAAATGGCAGTTCTTC. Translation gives CASSSPWGGPKWQFF. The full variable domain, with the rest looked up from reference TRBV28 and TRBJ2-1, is DVKVTQSSRYLVKRTGEKVFLECVQDMDHENMFWYRQDPGLGLRLIYFSYDVKMKEKGDIPEGYSVSREKKERFSLILESASTNQTSMYLCASSSPWGGPKWQFFGPGTRLTVL.

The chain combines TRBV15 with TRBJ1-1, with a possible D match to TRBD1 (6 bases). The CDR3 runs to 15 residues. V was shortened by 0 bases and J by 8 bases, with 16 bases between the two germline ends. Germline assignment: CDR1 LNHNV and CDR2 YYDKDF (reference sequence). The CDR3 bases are TGTGCCACCAGCAGAGACGTCGGGGGGGCAAACGAAGCTTTCTTT. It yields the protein CATSRDVGGANEAFF.

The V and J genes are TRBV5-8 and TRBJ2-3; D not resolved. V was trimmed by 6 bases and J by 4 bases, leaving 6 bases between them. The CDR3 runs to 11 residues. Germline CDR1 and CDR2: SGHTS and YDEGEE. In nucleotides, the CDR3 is TGTGCCAGCACCACTGCAGATACGCAGTATTTT. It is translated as CASTTADTQYF.

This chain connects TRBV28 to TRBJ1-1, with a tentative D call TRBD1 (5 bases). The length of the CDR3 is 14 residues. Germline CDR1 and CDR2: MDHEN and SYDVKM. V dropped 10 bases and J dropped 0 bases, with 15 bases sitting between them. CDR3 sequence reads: CATYQADMNTEAFF. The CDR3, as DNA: TGTGCCACCTACCAGGCGGACATGAACACTGAAGCTTTCTTT. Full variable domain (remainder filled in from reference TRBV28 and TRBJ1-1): DVKVTQSSRYLVKRTGEKVFLECVQDMDHENMFWYRQDPGLGLRLIYFSYDVKMKEKGDIPEGYSVSREKKERFSLILESASTNQTSMYLCATYQADMNTEAFFGQGTRLTVV.

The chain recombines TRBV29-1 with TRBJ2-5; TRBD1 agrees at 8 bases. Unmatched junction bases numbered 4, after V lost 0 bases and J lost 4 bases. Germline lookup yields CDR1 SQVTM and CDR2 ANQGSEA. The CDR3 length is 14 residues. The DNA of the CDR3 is TGCAGCGTTGAAGATACAGGGGGTTCAGAGACCCAGTACTTC. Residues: CSVEDTGGSETQYF.

CDR3 sequence: CASSPGGGGQGYNEQFF. In DNA form, the CDR3 reads TGTGCCAGCAGCCCAGGGGGAGGCGGACAGGGTTACAATGAGCAGTTCTTC. V and J are TRBV9 and TRBJ2-1; 8 bases align to TRBD1. V was clipped by 4 bases and J by 4 bases; unmatched bases: 13. This CDR3 spans 17 amino acids. Germline lookup yields CDR1 SGDLS and CDR2 YYNGEE.

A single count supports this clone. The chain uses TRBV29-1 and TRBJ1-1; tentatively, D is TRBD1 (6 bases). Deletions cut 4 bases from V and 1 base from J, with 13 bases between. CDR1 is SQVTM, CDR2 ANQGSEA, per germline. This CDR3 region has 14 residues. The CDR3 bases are TGCAGCGTTGGGGCCGGGGGGGCGAACACTGAAGCTTTCTTT. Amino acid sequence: CSVGAGGANTEAFF.

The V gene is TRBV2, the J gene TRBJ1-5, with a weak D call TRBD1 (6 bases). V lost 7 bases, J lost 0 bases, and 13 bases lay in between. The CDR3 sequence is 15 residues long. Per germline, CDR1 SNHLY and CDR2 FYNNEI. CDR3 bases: TGTGCCAGCACTACGGACAGCAATAGCAATCAGCCCCAGCATTTT. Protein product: CASTTDSNSNQPQHF.

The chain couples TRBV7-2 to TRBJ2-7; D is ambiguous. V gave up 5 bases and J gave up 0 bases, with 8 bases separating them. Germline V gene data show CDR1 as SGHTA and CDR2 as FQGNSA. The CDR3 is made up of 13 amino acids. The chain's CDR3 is CASSPRSSYEQYF. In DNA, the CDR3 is TGTGCCAGCAGCCCACGCAGCTCCTACGAGCAGTACTTC.

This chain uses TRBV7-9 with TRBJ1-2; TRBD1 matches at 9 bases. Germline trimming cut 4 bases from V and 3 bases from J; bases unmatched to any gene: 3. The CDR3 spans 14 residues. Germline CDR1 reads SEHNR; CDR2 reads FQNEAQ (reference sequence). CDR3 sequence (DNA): TGTGCCAGCAGCTACCGGGACAGGGACTATGGCTACACCTTC. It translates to CASSYRDRDYGYTF.